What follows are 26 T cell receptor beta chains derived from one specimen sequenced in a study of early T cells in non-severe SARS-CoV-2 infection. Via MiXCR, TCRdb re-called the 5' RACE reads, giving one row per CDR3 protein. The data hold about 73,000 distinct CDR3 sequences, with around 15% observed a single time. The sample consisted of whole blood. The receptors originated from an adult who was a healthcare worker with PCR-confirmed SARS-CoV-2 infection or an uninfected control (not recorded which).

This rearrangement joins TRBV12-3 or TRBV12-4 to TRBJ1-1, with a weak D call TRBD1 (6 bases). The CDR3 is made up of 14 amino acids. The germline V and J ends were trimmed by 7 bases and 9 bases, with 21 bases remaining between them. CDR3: CASTSGTYLGKAFF. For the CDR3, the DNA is TGTGCCAGCACTTCCGGGACATACTTGGGGAAAGCTTTCTTT.

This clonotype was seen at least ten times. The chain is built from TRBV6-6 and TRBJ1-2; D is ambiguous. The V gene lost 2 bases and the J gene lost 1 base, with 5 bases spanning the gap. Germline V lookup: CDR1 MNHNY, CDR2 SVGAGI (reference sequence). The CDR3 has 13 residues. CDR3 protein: CASSYGDNYGYTF. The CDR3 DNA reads TGTGCCAGCAGTTACGGGGATAACTATGGCTACACCTTC.

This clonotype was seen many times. The DNA of the CDR3 is TGTGCCAGCAGCTCACTAGCGGGGGGATACAATGAGCAGTTCTTC. Protein: CASSSLAGGYNEQFF. The J gene is TRBJ2-1, the V gene TRBV12-3 or TRBV12-4; 12 nucleotides agree with TRBD2. This CDR3 is 15 amino acids long. The J segment lost 4 bases and the V segment lost 6 bases, leaving 4 bases of the junction unmatched.

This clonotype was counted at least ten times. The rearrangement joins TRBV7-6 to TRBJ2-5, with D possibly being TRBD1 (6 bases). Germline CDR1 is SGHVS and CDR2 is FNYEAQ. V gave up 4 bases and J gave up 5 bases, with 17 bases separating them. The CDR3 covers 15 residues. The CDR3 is CASSSAQGSAETQYF. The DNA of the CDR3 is TGTGCCAGCAGCTCCGCCCAGGGGAGCGCGGAGACCCAGTACTTC.

CDR3 residues: CASSFGTADTQYF. The CDR3 nucleotides read TGTGCCAGCAGCTTCGGTACGGCAGATACGCAGTATTTT. V usage is TRBV11-2 and J usage is TRBJ2-3; D remains unclear. Trimming stripped 3 bases from V and 4 bases from J, with 8 bases between. CDR1 is SGHAT and CDR2 is FQNNGV in the germline V gene. The CDR3 is made up of 13 amino acids.

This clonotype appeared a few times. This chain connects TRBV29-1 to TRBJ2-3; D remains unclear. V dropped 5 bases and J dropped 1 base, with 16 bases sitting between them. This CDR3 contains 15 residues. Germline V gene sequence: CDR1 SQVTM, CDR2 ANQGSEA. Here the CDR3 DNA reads TGCAGCGTTCCGCAAACTATTCTGGGCACAGATACGCAGTATTTT. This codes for CSVPQTILGTDTQYF.

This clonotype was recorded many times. CDR3 bases: TGTGCCAGCAGCTTGCCCCCTAGCGGGGGGGGAGATACGCAGTATTTT. It encodes CASSLPPSGGGDTQYF. V and J are TRBV5-4 and TRBJ2-3; 12 bases are a match to TRBD2. Per germline, CDR1 SGHNT and CDR2 YYREEE (reference sequence). The V gene end was trimmed by 1 base and the J gene end by 5 bases; junction bases not matched to a gene: 5. The CDR3 runs 16 residues.

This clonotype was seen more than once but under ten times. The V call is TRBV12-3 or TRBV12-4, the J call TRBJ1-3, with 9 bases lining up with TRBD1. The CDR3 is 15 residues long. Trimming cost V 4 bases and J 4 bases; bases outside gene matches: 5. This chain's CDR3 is CASSSTGGSGNTIYF. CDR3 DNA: TGTGCCAGCAGTTCCACAGGGGGCTCGGGAAACACCATATATTTT.

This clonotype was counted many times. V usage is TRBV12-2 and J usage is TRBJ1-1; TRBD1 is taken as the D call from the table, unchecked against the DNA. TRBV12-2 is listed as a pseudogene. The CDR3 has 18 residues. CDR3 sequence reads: CASRLYSLDRGMNTEAFF. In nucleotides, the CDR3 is TGTGCAAGTCGCTTATATTCCCTCGACAGGGGAATGAACACTGAAGCTTTCTTT.

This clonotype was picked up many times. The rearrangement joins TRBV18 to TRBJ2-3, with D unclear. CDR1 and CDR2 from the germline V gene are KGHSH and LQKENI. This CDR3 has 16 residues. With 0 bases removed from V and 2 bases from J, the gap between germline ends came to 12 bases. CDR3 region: CASSPPLGILTDTQYF. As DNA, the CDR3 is TGTGCCAGCTCACCACCGTTGGGGATTCTCACAGATACGCAGTATTTT.

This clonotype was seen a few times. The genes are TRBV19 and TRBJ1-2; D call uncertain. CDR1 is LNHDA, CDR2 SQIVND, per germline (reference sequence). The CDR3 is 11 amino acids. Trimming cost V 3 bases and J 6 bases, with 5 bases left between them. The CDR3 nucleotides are TGTGCCAGTAGTATGAGGGATGGCTACACCTTC. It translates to CASSMRDGYTF.

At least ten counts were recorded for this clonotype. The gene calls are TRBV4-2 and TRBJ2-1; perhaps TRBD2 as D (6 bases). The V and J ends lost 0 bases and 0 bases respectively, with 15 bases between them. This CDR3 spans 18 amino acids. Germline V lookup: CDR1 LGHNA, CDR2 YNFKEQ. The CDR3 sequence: CASSQDQAGSRSYNEQFF. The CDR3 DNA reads TGTGCCAGCAGCCAAGATCAGGCGGGATCTCGCTCCTACAATGAGCAGTTCTTC.

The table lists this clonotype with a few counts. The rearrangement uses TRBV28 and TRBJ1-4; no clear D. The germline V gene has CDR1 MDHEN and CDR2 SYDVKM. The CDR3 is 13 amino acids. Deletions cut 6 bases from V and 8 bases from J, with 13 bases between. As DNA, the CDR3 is TGTGCCAGCAGCACCCCAATTGGGGAAAAACTGTTTTTT. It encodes CASSTPIGEKLFF.

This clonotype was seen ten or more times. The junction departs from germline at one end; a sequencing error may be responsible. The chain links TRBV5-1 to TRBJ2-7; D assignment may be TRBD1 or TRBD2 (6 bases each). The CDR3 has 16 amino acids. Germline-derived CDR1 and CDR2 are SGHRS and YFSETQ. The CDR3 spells CASSLESGGPSCEQYF. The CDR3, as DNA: TGCGCCAGCAGCTTGGAGTCCGGGGGCCCTTCCTGCGAGCAGTACTTC.

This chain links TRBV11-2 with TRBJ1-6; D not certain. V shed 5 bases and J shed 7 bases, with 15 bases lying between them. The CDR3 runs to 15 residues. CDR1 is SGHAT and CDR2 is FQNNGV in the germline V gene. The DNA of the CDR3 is TGTGCCAGCAGCCTGGTTATGACACCCAATTCACCCCTCCACTTT. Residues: CASSLVMTPNSPLHF.

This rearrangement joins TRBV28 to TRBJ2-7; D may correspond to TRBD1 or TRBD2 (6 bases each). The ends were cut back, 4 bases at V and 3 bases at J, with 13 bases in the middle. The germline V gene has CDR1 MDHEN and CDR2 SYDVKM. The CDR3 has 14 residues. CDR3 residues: CASSWGAVLYEQYF. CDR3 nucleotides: TGTGCCAGCAGTTGGGGGGCAGTCCTCTACGAGCAGTACTTC. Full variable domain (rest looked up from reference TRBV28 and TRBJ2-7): DVKVTQSSRYLVKRTGEKVFLECVQDMDHENMFWYRQDPGLGLRLIYFSYDVKMKEKGDIPEGYSVSREKKERFSLILESASTNQTSMYLCASSWGAVLYEQYFGPGTRLTVT.

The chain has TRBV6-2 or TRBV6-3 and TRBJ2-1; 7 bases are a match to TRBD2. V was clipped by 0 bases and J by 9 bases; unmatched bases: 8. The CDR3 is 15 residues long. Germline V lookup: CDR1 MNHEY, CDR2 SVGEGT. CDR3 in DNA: TGTGCCAGCAGTTACTCCGTAGGGGAGGGGATTGAGCAGTTCTTC. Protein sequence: CASSYSVGEGIEQFF.

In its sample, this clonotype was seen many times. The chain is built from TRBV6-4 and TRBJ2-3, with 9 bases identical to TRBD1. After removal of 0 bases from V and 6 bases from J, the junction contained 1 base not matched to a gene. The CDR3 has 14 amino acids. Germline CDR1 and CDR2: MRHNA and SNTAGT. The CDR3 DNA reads TGTGCCAGCAGTGACTCGACAGGGGGGGATACGCAGTATTTT. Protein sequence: CASSDSTGGDTQYF.

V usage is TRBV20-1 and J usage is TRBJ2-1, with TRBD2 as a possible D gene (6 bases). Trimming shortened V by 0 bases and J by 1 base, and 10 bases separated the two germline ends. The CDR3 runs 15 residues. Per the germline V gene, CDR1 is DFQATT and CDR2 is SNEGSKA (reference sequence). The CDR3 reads CSARDASVSYNEQFF. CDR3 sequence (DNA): TGCAGTGCTAGAGACGCTAGCGTATCCTACAATGAGCAGTTCTTC.

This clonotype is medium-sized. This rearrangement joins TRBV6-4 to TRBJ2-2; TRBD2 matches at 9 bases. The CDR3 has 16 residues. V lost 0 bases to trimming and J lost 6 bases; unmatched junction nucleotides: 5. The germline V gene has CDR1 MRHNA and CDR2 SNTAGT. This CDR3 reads CASSDSERGDSGELFF. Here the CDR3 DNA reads TGTGCCAGCAGTGACTCAGAGCGGGGGGATTCCGGGGAGCTGTTTTTT.

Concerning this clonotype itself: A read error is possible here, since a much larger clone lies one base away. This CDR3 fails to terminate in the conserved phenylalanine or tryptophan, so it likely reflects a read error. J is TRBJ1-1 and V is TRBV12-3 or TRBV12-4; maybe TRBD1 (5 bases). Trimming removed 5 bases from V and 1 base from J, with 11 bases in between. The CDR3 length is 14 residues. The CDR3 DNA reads TGTGCCAGCAGTCCGGGGACCGCGAACACTGAAGCTTTCTCT. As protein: CASSPGTANTEAFS.

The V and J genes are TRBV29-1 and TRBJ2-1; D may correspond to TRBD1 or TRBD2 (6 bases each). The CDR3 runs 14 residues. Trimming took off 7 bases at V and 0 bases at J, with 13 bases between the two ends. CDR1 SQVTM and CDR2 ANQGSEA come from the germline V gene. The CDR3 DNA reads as TGCAGCGGAAAAGGGGGGAGCTCCTACAATGAGCAGTTCTTC. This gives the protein CSGKGGSSYNEQFF.

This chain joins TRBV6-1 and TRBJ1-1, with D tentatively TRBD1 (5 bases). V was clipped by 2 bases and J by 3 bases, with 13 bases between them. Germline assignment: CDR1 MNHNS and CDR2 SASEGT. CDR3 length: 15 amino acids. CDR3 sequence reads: CASSEFGDEDTEAFF. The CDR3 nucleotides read TGTGCCAGCAGTGAATTTGGGGACGAAGACACTGAAGCTTTCTTT.

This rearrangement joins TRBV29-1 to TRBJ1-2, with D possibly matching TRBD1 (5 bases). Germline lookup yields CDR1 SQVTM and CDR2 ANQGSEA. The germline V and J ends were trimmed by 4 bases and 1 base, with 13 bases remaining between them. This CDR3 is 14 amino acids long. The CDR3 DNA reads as TGCAGCGTTGGTGAGGGGTACCATAACTATGGCTACACCTTC. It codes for CSVGEGYHNYGYTF. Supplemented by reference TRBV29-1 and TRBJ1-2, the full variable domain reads SAVISQKPSRDICQRGTSLTIQCQVDSQVTMMFWYRQQPGQSLTLIATANQGSEATYESGFVIDKFPISRPNLTFSTLTVSNMSPEDSSIYLCSVGEGYHNYGYTFGSGTRLTVV.

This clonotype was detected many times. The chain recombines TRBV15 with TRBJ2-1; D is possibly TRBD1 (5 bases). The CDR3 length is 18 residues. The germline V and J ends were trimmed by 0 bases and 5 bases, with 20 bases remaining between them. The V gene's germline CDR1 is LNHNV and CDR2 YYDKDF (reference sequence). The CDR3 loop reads CATSRDRGRSRRDNEQFF. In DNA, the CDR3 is TGTGCCACCAGCAGAGATAGGGGAAGATCACGTCGGGACAATGAGCAGTTCTTC.

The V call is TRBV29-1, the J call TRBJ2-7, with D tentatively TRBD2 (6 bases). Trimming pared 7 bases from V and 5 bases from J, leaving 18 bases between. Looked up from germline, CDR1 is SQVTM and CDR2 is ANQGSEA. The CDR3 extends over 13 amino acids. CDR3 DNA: TGCAGCGCTCTCCGGGACTCCGTTGACGAGCAGTACTTC. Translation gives CSALRDSVDEQYF.